Included here is one T cell receptor (beta chain) sequence, with context. This clonotype showed up just a few times. No antigen is known for it. The record has no base qualities; no much larger clone is one base away. The germline V gene (reference sequence) gives CDR1 as DFQATT and CDR2 as SNEGSKA. The CDR3 contains 13 residues, cysteine and phenylalanine counted. Just CDR3 DNA is preserved here, 39 bases in frame from base 1. Library prep was done by RT-PCR. TCRdb lists the instrument as Illumina HiSeq 2500. In TCRdb, the public reads were trimmed at Q25 with fastp and aligned with MiXCR, with productive beta chains retained. Each entry is one CDR3 protein sequence, shown with its most common DNA and genes. This sample has a few hundred thousand distinct CDR3 sequences in its table, and about 11% of those were observed once. The ten largest clones add up to roughly 11% of the sample. The data are from a study of response to subunit inactivated influenza vaccine (dated by TCRdb to 2016 to 2019). Background for the entire study: The study used deep quantitative T cell receptor repertoire profiling to track responses to a trivalent subunit inactivated influenza vaccine. The research as a whole found: The authors proposed that each seasonal influenza vaccination may bring in only a limited number of new T cells.

Another study also made use of these data, one on T cells expressing NK-cell markers. The second study reports: TCR beta cDNA libraries were prepared using 5'RACE template switching, which introduced a universal primer site and unique molecular identifiers. In sorted CD3+CD56+NKG2C+, CD3+CD56+NKG2C- and CD3+CD56-NKG2C+ T-cell subsets from eight or nine donors, TCR beta-chain repertoires were profiled. Seven of the eight sequenced donors were HCMV-seropositive and one was HCMV-seronegative. In several experiments an anti-gammadeltaTCR antibody was added to restrict sorting to alphabetaTCR-expressing T cells. In six or seven donors, the dominant CD3+CD56+NKG2C+ clonotypes ranked among the top 10 CD8+ clonotypes, making up about 1.0-8% of CD8+ T cells. Those dominant clonotypes were again the most abundant among CD3+CD56-NKG2C+ cells in several donors, at about 25-65%. Whether the expanded NKG2C-expressing T cell clones were specific for HCMV antigens remained unclear. All eight donors whose samples were sequenced were randomly selected healthy volunteers, three of them men and five women. A commercial ELISA kit detecting HCMV-specific IgG in serum was used to determine HCMV serostatus. Peripheral blood mononuclear cells were isolated from blood by Ficoll density gradient centrifugation. For roughly 6 donors, bulk peripheral blood T-cell repertoires were additionally sequenced from unsorted PBMC. Synthesis of cDNA was primed from the TCR beta constant segment and was followed by two consecutive PCR amplification steps. The libraries were sequenced on Illumina HiSeq 2000/2500, MiSeq or NextSeq, producing 2 x 150 bp reads. MIGEC was used to demultiplex reads and group reads by UMI, and MiTCR was used to assemble and quantify clonotypes. To exclude erroneous sequences, only TCR cDNA sequences supported by at least two reads were retained. The tcR package was used for downstream repertoire analysis, and clonotypes were matched between fractions using CDR3 nucleotide sequence together with V segment. VDJmatch was used to annotate antigen specificity against VDJdb, with one amino acid substitution in CDR3 permitted.

This sequence uses TRBV20-1 and TRBJ2-7, and perhaps TRBD1 as D gene, on 5 matching bases. The source of this sequence is a man aged 45-65 years who received an inactivated influenza vaccine. Donor details come from another sample of the same person, matched by shared clones. Sequences were derived from PBMCs from blood, sampled on the day of vaccination. CDR3 protein: CSAGFSDSYEQYF. The nucleotides are TGCAGCGCAGGATTCTCCGACAGCTACGAGCAGTACTTC.